Presented here are 29 T cell receptor beta chains from one specimen sequenced in a study of blood T cell repertoires in COVID-19. The data were produced by immunoSEQ multiplex PCR, yet TCRdb's version contains in-frame clones alone and is incomplete. The profile shows about 170,000 clones, about 80% of them singletons. The specimen was peripheral blood. Every receptor here comes from a man in his sixties or seventies with active or convalescent COVID-19.

This clone was detected a few times. The chain carries TRBV28 and TRBJ2-7; 12 nucleotides agree with TRBD2. The CDR3 covers 17 residues. Trimming removed 8 bases from V and 5 bases from J; junction bases left unmatched: 16. Germline lookup yields CDR1 MDHEN and CDR2 SYDVKM. The DNA of the CDR3 is TGTGCCAGCCGGCCGGGGGGGCGACTAGCGGGAGTAGACGAGCAGTACTTC. Protein product: CASRPGGRLAGVDEQYF.

This clone was found a few times. The chain combines TRBV18 with TRBJ1-5; perhaps TRBD1 as D (5 bases). Per germline, CDR1 KGHSH and CDR2 LQKENI. V dropped 4 bases and J dropped 2 bases, with 12 bases sitting between them. The CDR3 has 15 residues. CDR3 residues: CASSRGPGGNQPQHF. The CDR3 DNA is TGTGCCAGCTCACGCGGTCCGGGGGGCAATCAGCCCCAGCATTTT.

This clone was observed a single time. This chain joins TRBV24-1 and TRBJ2-1; possibly TRBD2 for D (6 bases). There are 17 residues in the CDR3. CDR1 is KGHDR and CDR2 is SFDVKD in the germline V gene. Trimming removed 3 bases from V and 0 bases from J, with 14 bases in between. The CDR3 region has the DNA TGTGCCACCAGTGATCCCTCCCGGGAGAGCTCCTACAATGAGCAGTTCTTC. It translates to CATSDPSRESSYNEQFF.

This chain uses TRBV5-5 with TRBJ2-7; tentatively, D is TRBD1 (5 bases). Germline CDR1 is SGHKS and CDR2 is YYEKEE (reference sequence). The CDR3 runs 12 residues. The ends were cut back, 3 bases at V and 6 bases at J, with 10 bases in the middle. The CDR3 loop reads CASSSTTVEQYF. The CDR3 bases are TGTGCCAGCAGCTCTACGACAGTCGAGCAGTACTTC.

CDR3 residues: CSVEDPKGAYGYTF. CDR3 sequence (DNA): TGCAGCGTTGAAGATCCAAAGGGGGCCTATGGCTACACCTTC. V gene TRBV29-1 combines with J gene TRBJ1-2; the match to TRBD1 covers 7 bases. The CDR3 loop spans 14 amino acids. Germline V gene sequence: CDR1 SQVTM, CDR2 ANQGSEA. V lost 0 bases to trimming and J lost 4 bases; unmatched junction nucleotides: 5.

The chain employs TRBV4-1 and TRBJ1-1; 12 bases are a match to TRBD1. V was pared by 4 bases and J by 7 bases, with 10 bases of the junction left unmatched. CDR1 and CDR2 (germline): MGHRA, YSYEKL. The CDR3 totals 16 residues. CDR3: CASSLATGTGGVEAFF. For the CDR3, the DNA is TGCGCCAGCAGCCTAGCTACCGGGACAGGGGGCGTTGAAGCTTTCTTT.

This chain uses TRBV30 with TRBJ1-5; 11 bases are shared with TRBD1. CDR1 and CDR2 from the germline V gene are GTSNPN and SVGIG (reference sequence). Trimming at V came to 4 bases and at J to 5 bases, leaving 13 bases not matched to a gene. The CDR3 is made up of 17 amino acids. The CDR3 here is CAWNKRTGGLMHQPQHF. CDR3 sequence (DNA): TGTGCCTGGAATAAACGGACAGGGGGCCTCATGCATCAGCCCCAGCATTTT.

This clone was picked up a small number of times. CDR3 in DNA: TGCGCCAGCAGCTTGGCTGACAGGGGTCCCTACGAGCAGTACTTC. It yields the protein CASSLADRGPYEQYF. The J gene is TRBJ2-7, the V gene TRBV5-1; 8 positions match TRBD1. The junction had 4 bases not matched to a gene; V was cut back by 0 bases and J by 2 bases. CDR1 and CDR2 (germline): SGHRS, YFSETQ. The CDR3 loop spans 15 amino acids.

This clone was seen a few times. The gene calls are TRBV6-2 or TRBV6-3 and TRBJ1-2; 10 positions match TRBD1. The CDR3 loop spans 15 amino acids. The V and J ends lost 2 bases and 4 bases, in that order; junction bases with no gene match: 4. Looked up from germline, CDR1 is MNHEY and CDR2 is SVGEGT. The CDR3 DNA reads as TGTGCCAGCAGTTACGGGACAGGGGCGATCTATGGCTACACCTTC. This translates into CASSYGTGAIYGYTF.

The chain links TRBV19 to TRBJ1-5; 9 nucleotides line up with TRBD1. The ends lost 4 bases at V and 6 bases at J; junction bases unmatched: 4. Germline assignment: CDR1 LNHDA and CDR2 SQIVND (reference sequence). The CDR3 length is 14 residues. CDR3 coding DNA: TGTGCCAGTAGTAACCCGACAGGGGGTCAGCCCCAGCATTTT. This sequence encodes CASSNPTGGQPQHF.

The chain employs TRBV29-1 and TRBJ1-1; TRBD1 might be the D (5 bases). The CDR3 extends over 15 amino acids. CDR1 and CDR2 (germline): SQVTM, ANQGSEA. The ends were cut back, 3 bases at V and 0 bases at J, with 14 bases in the middle. CDR3 region: CSVDGGRGMNTEAFF. The CDR3 DNA follows: TGCAGCGTTGATGGAGGGCGGGGCATGAACACTGAAGCTTTCTTT. The full variable domain, in which reference TRBV29-1 and TRBJ1-1 provide the parts outside the CDR3, is SAVISQKPSRDICQRGTSLTIQCQVDSQVTMMFWYRQQPGQSLTLIATANQGSEATYESGFVIDKFPISRPNLTFSTLTVSNMSPEDSSIYLCSVDGGRGMNTEAFFGQGTRLTVV.

The genes are TRBV28 and TRBJ1-4; 12 bases align to TRBD1. Per the germline V gene, CDR1 is MDHEN and CDR2 is SYDVKM. The V segment lost 8 bases and the J segment 7 bases; nucleotides outside the gene matches: 11. The CDR3 is 16 residues long. The CDR3 nucleotides read TGTGCCAGCTGGTCGGGACAGGGGGCGGGAGGTGAAAAACTGTTTTTT. This gives the protein CASWSGQGAGGEKLFF.

This chain links TRBV11-2 with TRBJ2-1, with D possibly being TRBD1 (5 bases). V was cut by 2 bases and J by 8 bases, with 16 bases left in between. The CDR3 loop spans 15 amino acids. Germline CDR1 is SGHAT and CDR2 is FQNNGV. The CDR3 DNA sequence: TGTGCCAGCAGCTTAAGGTCAAAGGGGCAAGATGAGCAGTTCTTC. It translates to CASSLRSKGQDEQFF. The whole variable domain, filled in from reference TRBV11-2 and TRBJ2-1, reads EAGVAQSPRYKIIEKRQSVAFWCNPISGHATLYWYQQILGQGPKLLIQFQNNGVVDDSQLPKDRFSAERLKGVDSTLKIQPAKLEDSAVYLCASSLRSKGQDEQFFGPGTRLTVL.

This clone was counted between two and nine times. The chain employs TRBV7-8 and TRBJ1-5; 11 nucleotides match TRBD1. This CDR3 comprises 15 residues. J was trimmed by 4 bases and V by 1 base; bases with no gene match: 0. Germline CDR1 and CDR2: SGHVS and FQNEAQ. CDR3 DNA sequence: TGTGCCAGCAGCTTAGGGGACAGGGGGAATCAGCCCCAGCATTTT. This encodes CASSLGDRGNQPQHF.

J is TRBJ2-3 and V is TRBV24-1, with 7 positions matching TRBD2. Trimming cost V 1 base and J 4 bases; bases outside gene matches: 7. CDR3 length: 16 amino acids. CDR1 KGHDR and CDR2 SFDVKD come from the germline V gene. This CDR3 is CATSDLGASGADTQYF. The CDR3 nucleotides read TGTGCCACCAGTGATTTAGGAGCTAGCGGTGCAGATACGCAGTATTTT.

This chain connects TRBV19 to TRBJ1-2, with D hard to call. The V end was cut by 0 bases, the J end by 2 bases, with 13 bases between. CDR1 and CDR2 from the germline V gene are LNHDA and SQIVND (reference sequence). This CDR3 region has 16 residues. The CDR3 reads CASSIEVRSRNYGYTF. CDR3 sequence (DNA): TGTGCCAGTAGTATAGAGGTTAGGAGTCGGAACTATGGCTACACCTTC. Variable domain in full (rest from reference TRBV19 and TRBJ1-2): DGGITQSPKYLFRKEGQNVTLSCEQNLNHDAMYWYRQDPGQGLRLIYYSQIVNDFQKGDIAEGYSVSREKKESFPLTVTSAQKNPTAFYLCASSIEVRSRNYGYTFGSGTRLTVV.

This CDR3 reads CASSPYGTGYNEQFF. The DNA of the CDR3 is TGTGCCAGCAGTCCCTACGGGACAGGGTACAATGAGCAGTTCTTC. This chain links TRBV2 with TRBJ2-1; 9 nucleotides match TRBD1. After removal of 5 bases from V and 4 bases from J, the junction contained 6 bases not matched to a gene. This CDR3 contains 15 residues. CDR1 and CDR2 (germline): SNHLY, FYNNEI.

This chain links TRBV6-5 with TRBJ1-5; D not certain. This CDR3 is built from 14 residues. Per the germline V gene, CDR1 is MNHEY and CDR2 is SVGAGI. Deletions cut 7 bases from V and 2 bases from J, with 12 bases between. The CDR3 coding sequence is TGTGCCAGCACCGAGGTCCCGCGCAATCAGCCCCAGCATTTT. Translated: CASTEVPRNQPQHF.

The J gene is TRBJ1-5, the V gene TRBV28; D is unresolved. Germline V gene lookup returns CDR1 MDHEN and CDR2 SYDVKM. CDR3 length: 13 residues. The V end lost 11 bases, the J end lost 12 bases, and 23 bases lay between the germline ends. The CDR3, as DNA: TGTGCCGCCCTAGCGGCATCCGGGAGAGGCCAGCATTTT. Protein product: CAALAASGRGQHF.

The V and J genes are TRBV7-9 and TRBJ2-3; 12 positions match TRBD2. Trimming at V came to 4 bases and at J to 4 bases, leaving 9 bases not matched to a gene. In germline, CDR1 is SEHNR, CDR2 FQNEAQ (reference sequence). The CDR3 is 17 residues long. The CDR3 sequence: CASSSPGLAGGADTQYF. DNA of the CDR3: TGTGCCAGCAGCTCCCCCGGTCTAGCGGGGGGGGCAGATACGCAGTATTTT.

The rearrangement joins TRBV9 to TRBJ1-2; no firm D call. The ends were cut back, 4 bases at V and 4 bases at J, with 14 bases in the middle. CDR3 size: 14 residues. Per germline, CDR1 SGDLS and CDR2 YYNGEE. In nucleotides, the CDR3 is TGTGCCAGCAGCCCGTCCTTGGCAGGCTATGGCTACACCTTC. This encodes CASSPSLAGYGYTF.

The genes are TRBV5-1 and TRBJ1-1, with D possibly matching TRBD1 (5 bases). V lost 3 bases and J 1 base, leaving 10 bases between the germline ends. CDR1 and CDR2 (germline): SGHRS, YFSETQ. This CDR3 contains 14 residues. CDR3 DNA sequence: TGCGCCAGCAGCTCCCAGGGAGGGAACACTGAAGCTTTCTTT. Amino acid sequence: CASSSQGGNTEAFF. The whole variable domain, remainder taken from reference TRBV5-1 and TRBJ1-1, is KAGVTQTPRYLIKTRGQQVTLSCSPISGHRSVSWYQQTPGQGLQFLFEYFSETQRNKGNFPGRFSGRQFSNSRSEMNVSTLELGDSALYLCASSSQGGNTEAFFGQGTRLTVV.

This chain connects TRBV7-2 to TRBJ2-7; D possibly corresponds to TRBD1 (5 bases). CDR1 and CDR2 from the germline V gene are SGHTA and FQGNSA. The length of the CDR3 is 14 residues. The germline V and J ends were trimmed by 6 bases and 3 bases, with 15 bases remaining between them. The CDR3 region is CASSRSGQGYEQYF. CDR3 DNA sequence: TGTGCCAGCAGTCGTAGTGGGCAGGGCTACGAGCAGTACTTC.

The chain combines TRBV28 with TRBJ2-7; the match to TRBD1 covers 9 bases. There are 16 residues in the CDR3. Germline loops: CDR1 MDHEN, CDR2 SYDVKM. The junction had 8 bases not matched to a gene; V was cut back by 2 bases and J by 3 bases. The CDR3 DNA follows: TGTGCCAGCAGTTTAGGAACCGGGACAGGGTACTACGAGCAGTACTTC. Translating it yields CASSLGTGTGYYEQYF.

V usage is TRBV6-5 and J usage is TRBJ1-2, with 12 bases that match TRBD1. The CDR3 spans 15 residues. Unmatched junction bases numbered 0, after V lost 2 bases and J lost 2 bases. Per germline, CDR1 MNHEY and CDR2 SVGAGI. DNA for the CDR3: TGTGCCAGCAGTTACGGGACAGGGGGCAACTATGGCTACACCTTC. Residues: CASSYGTGGNYGYTF.

The table lists this clone with a count of one. The chain couples TRBV28 to TRBJ2-2; 8 positions agree with TRBD1. The CDR3 is 14 residues long. Germline-derived CDR1 and CDR2 are MDHEN and SYDVKM. V trimming: 3 bases; J trimming: 5 bases; junction bases outside the gene matches: 2. CDR3 sequence (DNA): TGTGCCAGCAGTTTTTACAGGGGGACCGGGGAGCTGTTTTTT. This codes for CASSFYRGTGELFF. The full variable domain, its missing parts supplied by reference TRBV28 and TRBJ2-2, is DVKVTQSSRYLVKRTGEKVFLECVQDMDHENMFWYRQDPGLGLRLIYFSYDVKMKEKGDIPEGYSVSREKKERFSLILESASTNQTSMYLCASSFYRGTGELFFGEGSRLTVL.

This chain links TRBV10-3 with TRBJ2-7; D unclear. This CDR3 has 18 amino acids. CDR1 is ENHRY, CDR2 SYGVKD, per germline. V gave up 0 bases and J gave up 3 bases, with 21 bases separating them. CDR3 sequence: CAISESSVFSLNNYEQYF. In DNA form, the CDR3 reads TGTGCCATCAGTGAGTCGAGCGTTTTCAGCCTGAACAACTACGAGCAGTACTTC.

The chain has TRBV27 and TRBJ2-6; D not certain. V was pared by 1 base and J by 0 bases, with 7 bases between. Per the germline V gene, CDR1 is MNHEY and CDR2 is SMNVEV (reference sequence). The CDR3 sequence is 16 residues long. Here the CDR3 reads CASSLFYRSGANVLTF. CDR3 in DNA: TGTGCCAGCAGTTTATTTTATCGCTCTGGGGCCAACGTCCTGACTTTC.

V usage is TRBV15 and J usage is TRBJ2-1; the match to TRBD2 covers 12 bases. Unmatched junction bases numbered 4, after V lost 0 bases and J lost 7 bases. CDR3 length equals 16 residues. CDR1 LNHNV and CDR2 YYDKDF come from the germline V gene (reference sequence). CDR3 in amino acids: CATSRDRGTSGNEQFF. DNA of the CDR3: TGTGCCACCAGCAGAGATCGGGGGACTAGCGGGAATGAGCAGTTCTTC.